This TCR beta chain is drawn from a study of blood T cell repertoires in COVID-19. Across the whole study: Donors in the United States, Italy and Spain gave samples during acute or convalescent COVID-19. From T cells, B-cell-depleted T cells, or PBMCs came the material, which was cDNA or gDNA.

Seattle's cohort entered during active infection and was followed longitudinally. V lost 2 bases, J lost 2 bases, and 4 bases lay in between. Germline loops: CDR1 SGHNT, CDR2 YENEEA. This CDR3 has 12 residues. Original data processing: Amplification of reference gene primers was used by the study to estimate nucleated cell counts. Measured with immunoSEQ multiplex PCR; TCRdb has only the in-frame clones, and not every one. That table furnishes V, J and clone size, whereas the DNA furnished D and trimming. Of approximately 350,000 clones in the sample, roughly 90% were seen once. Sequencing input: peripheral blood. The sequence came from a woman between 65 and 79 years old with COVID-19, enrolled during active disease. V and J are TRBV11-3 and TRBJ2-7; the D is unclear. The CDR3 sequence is CASSLQTYEQYF. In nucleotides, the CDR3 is TGTGCCAGCAGCTTACAGACCTACGAGCAGTACTTC.